The 30 T cell receptor beta chains reported below all come from one sample, sequenced in a study of identical twins. Using its own MiXCR run on the 5' RACE reads, TCRdb lists one record per CDR3 protein. The table records 1.5 million to 2 million distinct CDR3 sequences, around 29% of them present only once. Specimen: cord blood. Receptors were obtained from a newborn girl in good health.

V usage is TRBV20-1 and J usage is TRBJ2-3; tentatively, D is TRBD1 (6 bases). The germline V gene has CDR1 DFQATT and CDR2 SNEGSKA (reference sequence). This CDR3 has 16 amino acids. Trimming took off 0 bases at V and 2 bases at J, with 15 bases between the two ends. CDR3 DNA sequence: TGCAGTGCTAGAGATAAGATCCAGGGGCACACAGATACGCAGTATTTT. Protein: CSARDKIQGHTDTQYF.

This clonotype was counted many times. One junction end disagrees with the germline gene, perhaps due to a read error. V and J are TRBV5-1 and TRBJ2-5, with 8 nucleotides matching TRBD1. CDR1 is SGHRS and CDR2 is YFSETQ in the germline V gene. This CDR3 spans 14 amino acids. DNA for the CDR3: TGTGCCAGCAGCTTGACAGGGGCAGAAGAGACCCAGTACTTC. Protein: CASSLTGAEETQYF. Drawing the rest from reference TRBV5-1 and TRBJ2-5, the complete variable domain is KAGVTQTPRYLIKTRGQQVTLSCSPISGHRSVSWYQQTPGQGLQFLFEYFSETQRNKGNFPGRFSGRQFSNSRSEMNVSTLELGDSALYLCASSLTGAEETQYFGPGTRLLVL.

The V call is TRBV11-2, the J call TRBJ2-7; TRBD2 matches 9 bases. The CDR3 extends over 15 amino acids. V shed 7 bases and J 7 bases; nucleotides not matched to a gene: 14. Germline CDR1 and CDR2: SGHAT and FQNNGV. The CDR3 sequence: CASTASSGKFWEQYF. Here the CDR3 DNA reads TGTGCCAGCACCGCTTCTAGCGGGAAATTCTGGGAGCAGTACTTC.

This clonotype appeared many times. The rearrangement joins TRBV10-3 to TRBJ1-1, with D perhaps matching TRBD1 (5 bases). This CDR3 is built from 11 residues. The V and J ends lost 7 bases and 3 bases respectively, with 6 bases between them. Germline CDR1 and CDR2: ENHRY and SYGVKD. In nucleotides, the CDR3 is TGTGCCATCATGGGGGACACTGAAGCTTTCTTT. Translated, it gives CAIMGDTEAFF.

V is TRBV12-5 and J is TRBJ2-3; 7 bases match TRBD1. Germline V gene data show CDR1 as LGHNT and CDR2 as FRNRAP. There are 15 residues in the CDR3. Trimming took 0 bases from V and 3 from J; bases not matched to a gene: 3. For the CDR3, the DNA is TGTGCTAGTGGTTTGGTGGACAGGCGGACAGATACGCAGTATTTT. It translates to CASGLVDRRTDTQYF.

V gene TRBV3-1 combines with J gene TRBJ2-2, with D tentatively TRBD2 (6 bases). Trimming shortened V by 1 base and J by 0 bases, and 9 bases separated the two germline ends. The CDR3 contains 16 residues. In germline, CDR1 is LGHDT, CDR2 YNNKEL (reference sequence). CDR3 loop: CASSQAWRANTGELFF. The CDR3, as DNA: TGTGCCAGCAGCCAAGCTTGGAGGGCGAACACCGGGGAGCTGTTTTTT.

This clonotype was counted at least ten times. This sequence joins TRBV3-1 and TRBJ2-3; unclear D gene. V lost 4 bases, J lost 2 bases, and 4 bases lay in between. From germline, CDR1 is LGHDT and CDR2 YNNKEL (reference sequence). This CDR3 contains 12 residues. The CDR3: CASSRDTDTQYF. CDR3 nucleotides: TGTGCCAGCAGCCGGGACACAGATACGCAGTATTTT.

This chain links TRBV7-2 with TRBJ2-7; D is unclear. CDR1 and CDR2 (germline): SGHTA, FQGNSA. V was clipped by 3 bases and J by 0 bases, with 6 bases between them. The CDR3 length is 13 residues. CDR3 DNA: TGTGCCAGCAGCTTTGTGGTCTCCTACGAGCAGTACTTC. This encodes CASSFVVSYEQYF.

This clonotype was seen more than once but under ten times. In DNA, the CDR3 is TGTGCCACCAGCAGAGCCGGGACAGGGAACATTCAGTACTTC. Its protein is CATSRAGTGNIQYF. The chain links TRBV15 to TRBJ2-4; 9 bases are a match to TRBD1. CDR3 length: 14 residues. Germline-derived CDR1 and CDR2 are LNHNV and YYDKDF (reference sequence). The ends lost 1 base at V and 7 bases at J; junction bases unmatched: 2.

Details on this clonotype: This clone may be a read error of a much larger clone one base away. The CDR3 DNA reads as TGTGCCAGCAGCGTACAGGGCCCAGATACGCAGTATTTT. Translating it yields CASSVQGPDTQYF. The chain joins TRBV7-2 to TRBJ2-3, with D possibly being TRBD1 (6 bases). The CDR3 spans 13 residues. V was trimmed by 5 bases and J by 4 bases, leaving 10 bases between them. The V gene's germline CDR1 is SGHTA and CDR2 FQGNSA. Together with reference TRBV7-2 and TRBJ2-3, the CDR3 gives the full variable domain: GAGVSQSPSNKVTEKGKDVELRCDPISGHTALYWYRQSLGQGLEFLIYFQGNSAPDKSGLPSDRFSAERTGGSVSTLTIQRTQQEDSAVYLCASSVQGPDTQYFGPGTRLTVL.

This clonotype was observed a few times. The chain is built from TRBV5-1 and TRBJ2-1; 9 bases agree with TRBD2. The J call is in doubt because the DNA end fits TRBJ2-7 better. This CDR3 spans 15 amino acids. From germline, CDR1 is SGHRS and CDR2 YFSETQ. The CDR3: CASSRSSGAYNEQYF. In nucleotides, the CDR3 is TGCGCCAGCAGTCGGTCTAGCGGGGCCTACAATGAGCAGTACTTC.

The chain has TRBV28 and TRBJ2-7; 9 positions agree with TRBD1. The CDR3 is 16 residues long. CDR1 and CDR2 (germline): MDHEN, SYDVKM. Losses at the gene ends were 4 bases for V and 2 bases for J; bases not matched to a gene: 9. CDR3 amino acids: CASSSPGQGKPYEQYF. The CDR3 DNA follows: TGTGCCAGCAGTTCTCCGGGACAGGGTAAACCCTACGAGCAGTACTTC.

The chain couples TRBV20-1 to TRBJ1-2, with 8 bases that match TRBD1. Germline V gene data show CDR1 as DFQATT and CDR2 as SNEGSKA (reference sequence). This CDR3 is 14 amino acids long. The J segment lost 4 bases and the V segment lost 3 bases, leaving 7 bases of the junction unmatched. The chain's CDR3 is CSASSDRGSYGYTF. Written as DNA, the CDR3 is TGCAGTGCTAGTAGTGACAGGGGAAGCTATGGCTACACCTTC.

This clonotype was detected a few times. The genes are TRBV4-2 and TRBJ2-1; D may be TRBD1 (6 bases). Trimming removed 1 base at V and 8 bases at J, with 18 bases between. Germline V gene sequence: CDR1 LGHNA, CDR2 YNFKEQ. The CDR3 has 16 amino acids. The CDR3 loop reads CASSQAPQGGTDEQFF. As DNA, the CDR3 is TGTGCCAGCAGCCAAGCCCCACAGGGTGGGACGGATGAGCAGTTCTTC.

The chain recombines TRBV21-1 with TRBJ1-1; the table gives TRBD1 as D, unverified against the DNA. TRBV21-1 is given as a pseudogene. The CDR3 runs 15 residues. CDR3 nucleotides: TGTGCCAGCAGAACTCGGGACATCGGGAACACTGAAGCTTTCTTT. It is translated as CASRTRDIGNTEAFF.

This chain links TRBV20-1 with TRBJ2-3; 8 nucleotides match TRBD2. CDR3 length equals 13 residues. Germline values: CDR1 DFQATT, CDR2 SNEGSKA (reference sequence). The CDR3 sequence is CSPIAGGVDTQYF. The CDR3, as DNA: TGCAGCCCAATTGCGGGGGGCGTCGATACGCAGTATTTT.

As regards this clonotype: One end of the junction fails to match germline, which may point to a read error. The genes are TRBV18 and TRBJ2-1; a weak D match, TRBD1 (5 bases). The CDR3 consists of 14 residues. Germline assignment: CDR1 KGHSH and CDR2 LQKENI. CDR3 DNA: TGTGCCAGCTCCCACGACAGCCAGTACAAAGAGCAGTTCTTC. Its protein product is CASSHDSQYKEQFF.

A few counts support this clonotype. This chain joins TRBV7-2 and TRBJ2-7; D possibly matches TRBD1 or TRBD2 (5 bases each). CDR3 length: 14 residues. The V gene lost 5 bases and the J gene lost 7 bases, with 18 bases spanning the gap. The germline gives CDR1 SGHTA, CDR2 FQGNSA. The CDR3 region has the DNA TGTGCCAGCAGCACTAGAACAGGTCCTAATGAGCAGTACTTC. The encoded protein is CASSTRTGPNEQYF.

The genes are TRBV20-1 and TRBJ1-2; a weak D match, TRBD1 (6 bases). V was trimmed by 4 bases and J by 4 bases, leaving 13 bases between them. The CDR3 is made up of 13 amino acids. Germline CDR1 DFQATT, CDR2 SNEGSKA (reference sequence). DNA of the CDR3: TGCAGTGCTACTAGAGACAGGCCCTATGGCTACACCTTC. Its protein product is CSATRDRPYGYTF.

The chain couples TRBV7-9 to TRBJ1-6; TRBD1 is a possible D gene (5 bases). Germline CDR1 SEHNR, CDR2 FQNEAQ (reference sequence). Between the trimmed V and J ends, which lost 1 base and 10 bases, there was a span of 11 bases. CDR3 length: 14 residues. CDR3 protein: CASSLVGEISPLHF. CDR3 DNA: TGTGCCAGCAGCTTAGTAGGGGAAATCTCACCCCTCCACTTT.

This rearrangement joins TRBV27 to TRBJ1-4; 11 bases are shared with TRBD1. V shed 5 bases and J 6 bases; nucleotides not matched to a gene: 11. From germline, CDR1 is MNHEY and CDR2 SMNVEV (reference sequence). This CDR3 spans 17 amino acids. The CDR3 coding sequence is TGTGCCAGCAGTCTATGGACCTGGGACAGGGGGTATGAAAAACTGTTTTTT. Residues: CASSLWTWDRGYEKLFF.

The rearrangement uses TRBV30 and TRBJ2-3; TRBD2 matches 12 bases. Germline values: CDR1 GTSNPN, CDR2 SVGIG (reference sequence). The CDR3 has 18 residues. J lost 3 bases, V lost 3 bases, and 13 bases had no gene match. CDR3: CAWSGRMFGLAGTDTQYF. The CDR3 DNA follows: TGTGCCTGGAGCGGCAGGATGTTTGGACTAGCGGGGACAGATACGCAGTATTTT.

This rearrangement joins TRBV20-1 to TRBJ2-3, with a possible D match to TRBD2 (6 bases). CDR1 and CDR2 from the germline V gene are DFQATT and SNEGSKA (reference sequence). The CDR3 extends over 16 amino acids. V lost 3 bases, J lost 0 bases, and 16 bases lay in between. The CDR3 nucleotides read TGCAGTGCTAGCCGTGGAGGGGACCCTAGCACAGATACGCAGTATTTT. As protein: CSASRGGDPSTDTQYF.

The chain links TRBV5-6 to TRBJ2-1; D is unresolved. The J call may not be correct, given that the DNA end is closer to TRBJ2-7. CDR3 length equals 15 residues. CDR1 SGHDT and CDR2 YYEEEE come from the germline V gene. This chain's CDR3 is CASSFRNRMYNEQYF. CDR3 DNA sequence: TGTGCCAGCAGCTTTCGTAATCGGATGTACAATGAGCAGTACTTC.

This sequence joins TRBV7-7 and TRBJ2-7; D gene ambiguous. The germline V gene has CDR1 SSHAT and CDR2 FNYEAQ (reference sequence). Trimming cost V 3 bases and J 1 base, with 10 bases left between them. The CDR3 has 14 amino acids. This CDR3 is CASSLKPDSYEQYF. CDR3 in DNA: TGTGCCAGCAGCTTGAAGCCAGATTCCTACGAGCAGTACTTC.

This clonotype was detected a few times. This sequence joins TRBV11-2 and TRBJ2-1; D is perhaps TRBD1 or TRBD2 (5 bases each). CDR1 SGHAT and CDR2 FQNNGV come from the germline V gene. Between the trimmed V and J ends, which lost 5 bases and 8 bases, there was a span of 16 bases. This CDR3 spans 14 amino acids. The CDR3 DNA reads TGTGCCAGCAGCACCCGGTCCCGGGGCGATGAGCAGTTCTTC. Translated, it gives CASSTRSRGDEQFF. Supplemented by reference TRBV11-2 and TRBJ2-1, the full variable domain reads EAGVAQSPRYKIIEKRQSVAFWCNPISGHATLYWYQQILGQGPKLLIQFQNNGVVDDSQLPKDRFSAERLKGVDSTLKIQPAKLEDSAVYLCASSTRSRGDEQFFGPGTRLTVL.

The J gene is TRBJ2-7, the V gene TRBV7-9; a possible D gene is TRBD2 (6 bases). Germline values: CDR1 SEHNR, CDR2 FQNEAQ (reference sequence). The CDR3 consists of 15 residues. Trimming shortened V by 1 base and J by 3 bases, and 13 bases separated the two germline ends. CDR3: CASSLGVKGGYEQYF. The CDR3 DNA sequence: TGTGCCAGCAGCTTAGGGGTAAAGGGAGGCTACGAGCAGTACTTC.

This clonotype was detected only a few times. V gene TRBV20-1 combines with J gene TRBJ1-4, with 8 bases identical to TRBD1. Germline V lookup: CDR1 DFQATT, CDR2 SNEGSKA (reference sequence). With 8 bases clipped from V and 5 bases from J, the junction kept 4 bases outside the gene matches. This CDR3 has 12 amino acids. This chain's CDR3 is CSLGQANEKLFF. In nucleotides, the CDR3 is TGCAGTCTGGGACAGGCCAATGAAAAACTGTTTTTT.

The rearrangement joins TRBV28 to TRBJ2-4; 10 bases fit TRBD2. V shed 3 bases and J 0 bases; nucleotides not matched to a gene: 11. Germline-derived CDR1 and CDR2 are MDHEN and SYDVKM. The length of the CDR3 is 19 residues. The CDR3 coding sequence is TGTGCCAGCAGTTTTGGGAGACTAGCGGGTTCCCCAGCCAAAAACATTCAGTACTTC. Its protein product is CASSFGRLAGSPAKNIQYF.

The gene calls are TRBV6-1 and TRBJ1-1; D call uncertain. CDR1 and CDR2 from the germline V gene are MNHNS and SASEGT. The V gene lost 10 bases and the J gene lost 4 bases, with 22 bases spanning the gap. This CDR3 is 15 amino acids long. CDR3 in amino acids: CATKGSPWRTTEAFF. CDR3 in DNA: TGTGCCACCAAAGGAAGCCCATGGAGGACCACTGAAGCTTTCTTT.